This T cell receptor (beta chain) was documented in a study of beta chain features in type 1 diabetes. Germline V lookup: CDR1 SNHLY, CDR2 FYNNEI. V shed 4 bases and J shed 5 bases, with 20 bases lying between them. The CDR3 length is 16 residues. Expressed TCRB transcripts got sequenced, as all isolated RNA was reverse transcribed. The protocol was immunoSEQ multiplex PCR, while the TCRdb copy is restricted to in-frame clones and leaves out a portion. The sample holds some 300,000 clones, 8% seen once. Donors underwent one heparinised blood draw, around 100 mL on average. Via CD45RO/CCR7/CD25/CD127/CD95/CD27, cells of the CD4+ naive, central memory, regulatory and stem cell-like memory subsets were sorted.

The receptor's source is a young woman in good health. Sequenced: central memory CD4+ T cells from blood. The rearrangement links TRBV2 to TRBJ2-5; no firm D call. In DNA form, the CDR3 reads TGTGCCAGCAGTGCCCCGATAGGCGCACCCCCGGAGACCCAGTACTTC. Translation gives CASSAPIGAPPETQYF.